This TCR beta chain was found in a study of early T cells in non-severe SARS-CoV-2 infection. At the level of the study: Chains were unpaired, as sequencing was done on bulk RNA from unsorted whole blood.

Unique molecular identifiers were added to individual cDNA molecules. TCRdb fed the 5' RACE reads into MiXCR, producing one record per CDR3 protein. The repertoire holds more than 90,000 distinct CDR3 sequences, with roughly 13% as singletons. The germline gives CDR1 DFQATT, CDR2 SNEGSKA (reference sequence). The CDR3 has 16 residues. Trimming left V 4 bases short and J 2 bases short, with 15 bases between. The sequence derives from an adult who was a healthcare worker with PCR-confirmed SARS-CoV-2 infection or an uninfected control (not recorded which). The chain recombines TRBV20-1 with TRBJ1-6; D is possibly TRBD1 (5 bases). Specimen: whole blood. CDR3 DNA: TGCAGTGCTAAGGGACCTTCGGGGGCCTATAATTCACCCCTCCACTTT. Translation gives CSAKGPSGAYNSPLHF.